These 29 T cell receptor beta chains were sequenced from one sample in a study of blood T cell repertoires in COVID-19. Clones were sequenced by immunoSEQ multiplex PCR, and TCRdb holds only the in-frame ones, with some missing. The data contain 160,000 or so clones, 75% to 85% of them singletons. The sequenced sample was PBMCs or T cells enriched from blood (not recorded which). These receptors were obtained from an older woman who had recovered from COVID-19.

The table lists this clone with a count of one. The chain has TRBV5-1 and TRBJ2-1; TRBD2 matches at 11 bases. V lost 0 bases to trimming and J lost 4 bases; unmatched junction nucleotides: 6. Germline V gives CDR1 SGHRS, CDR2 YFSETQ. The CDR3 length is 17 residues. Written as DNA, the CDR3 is TGCGCCAGCAGCTTGGCCACGGGGACTAGCGGATACAATGAGCAGTTCTTC. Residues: CASSLATGTSGYNEQFF.

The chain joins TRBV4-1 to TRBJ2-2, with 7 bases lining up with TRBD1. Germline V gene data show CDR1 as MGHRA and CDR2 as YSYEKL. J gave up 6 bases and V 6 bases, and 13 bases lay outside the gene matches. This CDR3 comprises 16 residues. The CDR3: CASRHRDSLGAGELFF. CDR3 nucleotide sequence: TGCGCCAGCAGACACCGGGACAGCCTAGGCGCCGGGGAGCTGTTTTTT.

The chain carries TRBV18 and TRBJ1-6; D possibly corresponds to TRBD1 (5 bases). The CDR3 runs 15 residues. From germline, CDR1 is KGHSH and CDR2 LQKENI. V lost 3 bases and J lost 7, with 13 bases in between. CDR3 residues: CASSPLRDGNSPLHF. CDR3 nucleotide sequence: TGTGCCAGCTCACCCCTCAGGGATGGCAATTCACCCCTCCACTTT.

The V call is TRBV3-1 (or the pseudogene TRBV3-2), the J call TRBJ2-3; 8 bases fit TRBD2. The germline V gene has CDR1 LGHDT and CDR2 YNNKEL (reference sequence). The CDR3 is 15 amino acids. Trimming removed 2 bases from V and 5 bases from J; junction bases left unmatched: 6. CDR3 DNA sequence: TGTGCCAGCAGCCAATACGGGGGGGAGGAAGATACGCAGTATTTT. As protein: CASSQYGGEEDTQYF.

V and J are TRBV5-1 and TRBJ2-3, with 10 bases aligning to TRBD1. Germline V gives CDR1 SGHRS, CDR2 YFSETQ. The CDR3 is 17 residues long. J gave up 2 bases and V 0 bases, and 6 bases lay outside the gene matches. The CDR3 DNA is TGCGCCAGCAGCTTGGAGACAGGGGGCCGAAACACAGATACGCAGTATTTT. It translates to CASSLETGGRNTDTQYF.

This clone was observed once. The DNA of the CDR3 is TGCGCCAGCAGTAGCAACAGGGGTAACACCGGGGAGCTGTTTTTT. Its protein is CASSSNRGNTGELFF. The V and J genes are TRBV10-1 and TRBJ2-2; 7 nucleotides match TRBD1. Looked up from germline, CDR1 is WNHNN and CDR2 is SYGVQD (reference sequence). V dropped 5 bases and J dropped 2; count of bases not matched to a gene: 5. This CDR3 spans 15 amino acids.

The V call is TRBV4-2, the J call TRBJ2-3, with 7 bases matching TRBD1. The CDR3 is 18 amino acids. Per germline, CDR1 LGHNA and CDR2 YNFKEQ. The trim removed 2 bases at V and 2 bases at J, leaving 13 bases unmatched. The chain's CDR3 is CASSQPGQVRRFTDTQYF. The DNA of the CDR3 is TGTGCCAGCAGCCAACCTGGACAGGTCAGACGGTTCACAGATACGCAGTATTTT.

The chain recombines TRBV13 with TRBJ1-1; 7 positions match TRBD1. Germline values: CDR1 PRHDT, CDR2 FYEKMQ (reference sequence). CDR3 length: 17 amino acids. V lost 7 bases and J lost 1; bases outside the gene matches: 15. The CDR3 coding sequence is TGTGCCAGCAACAAACAGGGGCGCGTCTCCGGGAACACTGAAGCTTTCTTT. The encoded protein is CASNKQGRVSGNTEAFF.

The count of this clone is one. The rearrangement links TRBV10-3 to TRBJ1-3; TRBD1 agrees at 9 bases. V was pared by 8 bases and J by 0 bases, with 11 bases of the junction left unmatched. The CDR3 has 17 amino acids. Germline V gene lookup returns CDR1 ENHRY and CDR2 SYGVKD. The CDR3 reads CAIGKTGGPYSGNTIYF. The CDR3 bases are TGTGCCATCGGAAAAACAGGGGGCCCTTACTCTGGAAACACCATATATTTT.

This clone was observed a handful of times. The CDR3 DNA follows: TGTGCCAGCAGCTTCAGGAGACAGTCCTACGAGCAGTACTTC. Translated, it gives CASSFRRQSYEQYF. The V and J genes are TRBV5-6 and TRBJ2-7, with TRBD1 as a possible D gene (5 bases). Germline CDR1 reads SGHDT; CDR2 reads YYEEEE. CDR3 length equals 14 residues. V was trimmed by 2 bases and J by 1 base, leaving 10 bases between them.

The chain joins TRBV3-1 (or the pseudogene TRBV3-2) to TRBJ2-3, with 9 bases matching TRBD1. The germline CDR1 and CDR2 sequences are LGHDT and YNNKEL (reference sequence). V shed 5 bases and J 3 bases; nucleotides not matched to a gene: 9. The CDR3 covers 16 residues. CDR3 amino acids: CASSAQGAEETDTQYF. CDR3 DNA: TGTGCCAGCAGCGCACAGGGGGCGGAGGAGACAGATACGCAGTATTTT.

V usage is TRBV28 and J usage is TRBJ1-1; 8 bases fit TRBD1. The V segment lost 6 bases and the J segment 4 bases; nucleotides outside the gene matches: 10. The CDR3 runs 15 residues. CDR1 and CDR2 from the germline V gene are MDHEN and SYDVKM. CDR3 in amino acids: CASSWYRGVGTEAFF. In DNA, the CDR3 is TGTGCCAGCAGCTGGTACAGGGGGGTCGGCACTGAAGCTTTCTTT.

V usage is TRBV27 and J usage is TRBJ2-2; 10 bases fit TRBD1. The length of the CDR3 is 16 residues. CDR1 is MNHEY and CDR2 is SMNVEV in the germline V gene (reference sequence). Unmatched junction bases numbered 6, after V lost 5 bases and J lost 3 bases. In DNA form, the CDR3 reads TGTGCCAGCAGTCTAGGAGGGACAGGGGACACCGGGGAGCTGTTTTTT. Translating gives CASSLGGTGDTGELFF.

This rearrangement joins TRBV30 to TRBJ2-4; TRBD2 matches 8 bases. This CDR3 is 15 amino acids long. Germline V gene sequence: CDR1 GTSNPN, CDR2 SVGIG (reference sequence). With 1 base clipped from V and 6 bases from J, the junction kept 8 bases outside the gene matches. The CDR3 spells CAWSGSRGGGNIQYF. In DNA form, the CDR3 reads TGTGCCTGGAGTGGGTCCCGGGGGGGCGGAAACATTCAGTACTTC.

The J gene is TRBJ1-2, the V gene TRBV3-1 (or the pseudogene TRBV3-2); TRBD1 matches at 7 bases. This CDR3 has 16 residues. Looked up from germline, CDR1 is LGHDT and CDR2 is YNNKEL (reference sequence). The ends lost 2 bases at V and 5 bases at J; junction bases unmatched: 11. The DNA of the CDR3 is TGTGCCAGCAGCCAACCGATCAGGGGGGCCCGGTATGGCTACACCTTC. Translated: CASSQPIRGARYGYTF.

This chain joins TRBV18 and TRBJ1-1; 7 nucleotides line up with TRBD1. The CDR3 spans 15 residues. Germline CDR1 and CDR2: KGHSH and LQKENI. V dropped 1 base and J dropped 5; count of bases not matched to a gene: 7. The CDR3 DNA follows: TGTGCCAGCTCACCACGAGGACAGGCCGGGACTGAAGCTTTCTTT. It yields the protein CASSPRGQAGTEAFF.

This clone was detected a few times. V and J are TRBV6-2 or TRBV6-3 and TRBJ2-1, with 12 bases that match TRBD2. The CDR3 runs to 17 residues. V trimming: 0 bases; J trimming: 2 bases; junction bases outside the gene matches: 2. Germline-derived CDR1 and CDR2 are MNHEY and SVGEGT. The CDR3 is CASSYSPSGGAYNEQFF. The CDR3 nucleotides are TGTGCCAGCAGTTACTCCCCTAGCGGGGGGGCCTACAATGAGCAGTTCTTC.

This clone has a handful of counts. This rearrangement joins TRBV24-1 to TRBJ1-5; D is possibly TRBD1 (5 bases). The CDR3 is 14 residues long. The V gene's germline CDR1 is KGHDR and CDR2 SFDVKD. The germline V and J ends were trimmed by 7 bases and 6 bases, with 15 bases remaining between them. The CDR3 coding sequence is TGTGCCACCAGAGCCGGGGGGGGAGGTCAGCCCCAGCATTTT. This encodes CATRAGGGGQPQHF.

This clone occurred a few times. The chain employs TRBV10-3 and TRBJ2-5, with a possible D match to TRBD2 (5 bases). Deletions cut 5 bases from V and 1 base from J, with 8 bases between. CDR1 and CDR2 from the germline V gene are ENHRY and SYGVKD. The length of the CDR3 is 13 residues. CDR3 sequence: CAISQDFQETQYF. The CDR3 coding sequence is TGTGCCATCAGTCAGGACTTCCAAGAGACCCAGTACTTC.

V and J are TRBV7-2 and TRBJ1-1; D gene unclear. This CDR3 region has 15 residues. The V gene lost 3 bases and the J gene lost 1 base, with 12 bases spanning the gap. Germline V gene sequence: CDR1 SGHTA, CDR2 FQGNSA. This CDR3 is CASSLGGVTNTEAFF. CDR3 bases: TGTGCCAGCAGCTTGGGCGGGGTAACGAACACTGAAGCTTTCTTT.

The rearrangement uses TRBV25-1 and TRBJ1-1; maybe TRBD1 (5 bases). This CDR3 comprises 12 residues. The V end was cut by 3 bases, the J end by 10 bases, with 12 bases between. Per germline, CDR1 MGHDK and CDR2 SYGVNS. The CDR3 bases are TGTGCCAGCAGTGACAAGGGCCAGGGAGCTTTCTTT. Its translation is CASSDKGQGAFF.

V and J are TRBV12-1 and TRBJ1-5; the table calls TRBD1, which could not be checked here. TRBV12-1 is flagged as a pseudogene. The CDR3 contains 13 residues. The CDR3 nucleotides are TGTGCCAGCAGCTGTCTCCACCTGGCTCCCCAGCATTTT. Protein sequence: CASSCLHLAPQHF.

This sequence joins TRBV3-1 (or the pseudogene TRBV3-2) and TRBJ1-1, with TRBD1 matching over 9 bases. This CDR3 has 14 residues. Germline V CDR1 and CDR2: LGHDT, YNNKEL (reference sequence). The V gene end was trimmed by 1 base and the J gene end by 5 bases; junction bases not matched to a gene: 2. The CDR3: CASSQADRGTEAFF. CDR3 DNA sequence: TGTGCCAGCAGCCAAGCGGACAGGGGAACTGAAGCTTTCTTT.

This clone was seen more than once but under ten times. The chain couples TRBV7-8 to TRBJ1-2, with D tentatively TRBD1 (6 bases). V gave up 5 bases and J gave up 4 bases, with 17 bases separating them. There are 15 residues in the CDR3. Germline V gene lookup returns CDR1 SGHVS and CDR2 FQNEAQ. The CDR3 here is CASSLGAGEIYGYTF. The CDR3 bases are TGTGCCAGCAGCCTGGGGGCAGGGGAAATCTATGGCTACACCTTC.

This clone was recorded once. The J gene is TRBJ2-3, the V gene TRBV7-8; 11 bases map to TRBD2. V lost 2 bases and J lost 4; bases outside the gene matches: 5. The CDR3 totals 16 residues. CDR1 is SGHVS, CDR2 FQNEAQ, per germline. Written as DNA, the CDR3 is TGTGCCAGCAGCTTAAGGGTAGCGGGGGGGCCAGATACGCAGTATTTT. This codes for CASSLRVAGGPDTQYF.

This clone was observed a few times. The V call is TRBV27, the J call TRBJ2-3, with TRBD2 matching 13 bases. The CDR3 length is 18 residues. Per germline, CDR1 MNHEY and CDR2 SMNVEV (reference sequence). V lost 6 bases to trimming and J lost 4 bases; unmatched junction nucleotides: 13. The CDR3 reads CASRGTSGANEVADTQYF. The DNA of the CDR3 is TGTGCCAGCAGAGGGACTAGCGGGGCTAATGAAGTCGCAGATACGCAGTATTTT.

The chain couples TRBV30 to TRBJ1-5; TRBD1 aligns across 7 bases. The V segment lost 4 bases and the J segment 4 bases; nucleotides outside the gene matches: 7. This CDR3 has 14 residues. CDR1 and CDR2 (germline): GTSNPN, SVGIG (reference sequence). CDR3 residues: CAWTPGTENQPQHF. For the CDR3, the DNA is TGTGCCTGGACCCCCGGGACAGAAAATCAGCCCCAGCATTTT.

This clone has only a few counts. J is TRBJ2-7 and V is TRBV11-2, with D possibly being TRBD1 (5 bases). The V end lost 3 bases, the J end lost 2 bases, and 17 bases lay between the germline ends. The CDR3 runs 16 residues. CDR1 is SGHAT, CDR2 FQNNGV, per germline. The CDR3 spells CASSLGSAGRTYEQYF. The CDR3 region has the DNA TGTGCCAGCAGCTTGGGGTCGGCAGGGCGGACCTACGAGCAGTACTTC.

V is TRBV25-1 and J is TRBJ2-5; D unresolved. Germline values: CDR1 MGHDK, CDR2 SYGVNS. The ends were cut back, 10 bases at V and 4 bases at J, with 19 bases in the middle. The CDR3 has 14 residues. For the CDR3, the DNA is TGTGCCACCGAGGCTCCCACAACCTCAGAGACCCAGTACTTC. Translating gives CATEAPTTSETQYF.